The rows below give T cell receptor beta chains drawn from one sample of a study of shared clonotypes between healthy human individuals. The assay was immunoSEQ multiplex PCR, and TCRdb's table has in-frame clones only and misses some. The sample contains about 2.4 million clones, around nine tenths of which appear only once. The material sequenced was naive CD4+ T cells sorted from blood. The receptors originated from a man aged 18-30 years in good health. The CDR3 runs from the conserved cysteine through the conserved F or W. The D gene is left open where the match is weak. Size is stated for part of the rows, as once, few or many counts, or as a class when the clone is expanded.

len	d_gene	v_gene	j_gene	abundance	CDR3aa	CDR3nt
15	TRBD1	TRBV6-4	TRBJ1-2	NA	CASSDRQGAWGGYTF	TGTGCCAGCAGTGACCGGCAGGGGGCTTGGGGTGGCTACACCTTC
14	NA	TRBV5-3	TRBJ2-7	NA	CARIIGTWSYEQYF	TGTGCCAGAATCATAGGGACCTGGTCCTACGAGCAGTACTTC
13	NA	TRBV7-2	TRBJ2-5	once	CASNRGLQETQYF	TGTGCCAGCAACCGGGGCCTCCAAGAGACCCAGTACTTC
15	TRBD2	TRBV4-1	TRBJ2-1	NA	CASSHLSGSRNEQFF	TGCGCCAGCAGCCACCTTAGCGGGAGCAGGAATGAGCAGTTCTTC
19	TRBD1	TRBV27	TRBJ1-6	few	CASRKQKMTGVKDYSPLHF	TGTGCCAGCAGGAAACAGAAGATGACAGGGGTAAAGGATTATTCACCCCTCCACTTT
16	NA	TRBV4-3	TRBJ1-2	NA	CASSQDGGEANYGYTF	TGCGCCAGCAGCCAAGATGGAGGGGAAGCTAACTATGGCTACACCTTC
15	NA	TRBV10-2	TRBJ2-7	NA	CASRPLGTGFYEQYF	TGCGCCAGCAGGCCCTTGGGGACTGGCTTCTACGAGCAGTACTTC
16	TRBD2	TRBV9	TRBJ2-6	NA	CASSVSAGGGANVLTF	TGTGCCAGCAGCGTAAGCGCGGGAGGTGGGGCCAACGTCCTGACTTTC
14	TRBD1	TRBV6-1	TRBJ2-7	NA	CASRGTAKLGEQYF	TGTGCCAGCAGAGGGACAGCAAAGCTCGGGGAGCAGTACTTC
15	TRBD1	TRBV9	TRBJ1-2	NA	CASSSTTGGNYGYTF	TGTGCCAGCAGCTCCACCACAGGGGGCAACTATGGCTACACCTTC
13	NA	TRBV25-1	TRBJ2-2	once	CASSDVEGGELFF	TGTGCCAGCAGTGACGTGGAGGGCGGGGAGCTGTTTTTT
14	NA	TRBV19	TRBJ1-5	NA	CASSIRQLSQPQHF	TGTGCCAGTAGTATACGGCAGCTCTCTCAGCCCCAGCATTTT
18	TRBD2	TRBV7-8	TRBJ2-1	NA	CASSPAGFLRREGNEQFF	TGTGCCAGCAGCCCGGCTGGTTTCCTCAGACGGGAGGGGAATGAGCAGTTCTTC
15	NA	TRBV6-5	TRBJ1-3	once	CASSYSREPGNTIYF	TGTGCCAGCAGTTACTCCAGGGAGCCTGGAAACACCATATATTTT
11	TRBD2	TRBV20-1	TRBJ2-7	NA	CSAHGLAEQYF	TGCAGTGCTCACGGACTAGCCGAGCAGTACTTC
15	NA	TRBV6-5	TRBJ2-7	NA	CASRSLGTSSYEQYF	TGTGCCAGCAGATCTCTTGGGACATCCTCCTACGAGCAGTACTTC
15	TRBD2	TRBV5-1	TRBJ2-1	NA	CASSWGLATYNEQFF	TGCGCCAGCAGCTGGGGACTAGCAACGTACAATGAGCAGTTCTTC
14	TRBD1	TRBV15	TRBJ1-5	few	CATSVGTGNQPQHF	TGTGCCACCAGCGTGGGGACAGGGAATCAGCCCCAGCATTTT
14	NA	TRBV7-2	TRBJ2-2	once	CASSPDLNTGELFF	TGTGCCAGCAGCCCTGACTTGAACACCGGGGAGCTGTTTTTT
13	NA	TRBV30	TRBJ2-3	once	CAWTRTTVDTQYF	TGTGCCTGGACGCGGACGACCGTAGATACGCAGTATTTT
19	TRBD1	TRBV29-1	TRBJ1-5	NA	CSVDCSGTGGALGNQPQHF	TGCAGCGTTGATTGTTCCGGGACAGGGGGCGCTTTGGGCAATCAGCCCCAGCATTTT
15	NA	TRBV10-3	TRBJ2-2	NA	CAIKSGLENTGELFF	TGTGCCATCAAATCCGGACTTGAGAACACCGGGGAGCTGTTTTTT
16	NA	TRBV7-9	TRBJ2-5	NA	CASSLRGYRPQETQYF	TGTGCCAGCAGCTTAAGGGGGTACAGGCCTCAAGAGACCCAGTACTTC